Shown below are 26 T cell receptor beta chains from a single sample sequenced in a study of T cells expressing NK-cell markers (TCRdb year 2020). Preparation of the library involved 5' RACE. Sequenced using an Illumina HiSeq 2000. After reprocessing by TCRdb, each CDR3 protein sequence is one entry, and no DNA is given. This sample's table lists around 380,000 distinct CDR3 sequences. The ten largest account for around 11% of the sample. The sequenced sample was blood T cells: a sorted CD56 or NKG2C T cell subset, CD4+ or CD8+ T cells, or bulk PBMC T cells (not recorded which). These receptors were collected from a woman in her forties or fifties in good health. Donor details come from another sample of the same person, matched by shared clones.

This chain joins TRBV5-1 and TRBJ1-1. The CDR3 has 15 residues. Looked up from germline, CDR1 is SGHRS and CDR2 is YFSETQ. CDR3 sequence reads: CASSLGDSSVDRAFF.

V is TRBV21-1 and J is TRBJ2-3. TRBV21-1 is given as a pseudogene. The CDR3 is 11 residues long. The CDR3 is CASSPRERQYF.

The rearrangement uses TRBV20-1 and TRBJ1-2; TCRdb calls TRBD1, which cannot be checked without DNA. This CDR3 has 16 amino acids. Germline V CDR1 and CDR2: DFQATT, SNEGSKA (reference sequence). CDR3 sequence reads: CSAGGTGGFFNYGYTF.

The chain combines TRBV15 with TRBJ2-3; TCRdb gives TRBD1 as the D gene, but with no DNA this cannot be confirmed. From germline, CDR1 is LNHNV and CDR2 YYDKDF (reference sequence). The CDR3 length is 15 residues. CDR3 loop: CATTPRGTNTDTQYF.

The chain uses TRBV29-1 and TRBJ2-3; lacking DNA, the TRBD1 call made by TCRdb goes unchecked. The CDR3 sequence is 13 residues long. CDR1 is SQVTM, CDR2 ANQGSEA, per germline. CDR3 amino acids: CSGRTPSTDTQYF.

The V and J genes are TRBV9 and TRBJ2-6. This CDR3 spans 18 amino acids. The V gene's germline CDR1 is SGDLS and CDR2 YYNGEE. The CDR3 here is CASSVAGVLVSGANVLTF.

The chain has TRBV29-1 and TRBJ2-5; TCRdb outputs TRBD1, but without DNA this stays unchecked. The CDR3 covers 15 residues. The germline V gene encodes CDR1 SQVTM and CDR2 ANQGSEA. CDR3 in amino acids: CSVDAVGAPRETQYF.

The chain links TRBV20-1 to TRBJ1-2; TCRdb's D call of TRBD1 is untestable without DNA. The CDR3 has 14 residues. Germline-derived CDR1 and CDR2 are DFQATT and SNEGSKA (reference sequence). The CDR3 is CSAKRPGTSTGYTF.

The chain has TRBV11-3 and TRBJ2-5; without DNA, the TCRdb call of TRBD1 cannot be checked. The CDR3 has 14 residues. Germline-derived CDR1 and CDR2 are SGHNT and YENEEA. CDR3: CATPGPGPQETQYF. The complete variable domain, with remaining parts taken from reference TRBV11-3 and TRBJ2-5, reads EAGVVQSPRYKIIEKKQPVAFWCNPISGHNTLYWYLQNLGQGPELLIRYENEEAVDDSQLPKDRFSAERLKGVDSTLKIQPAELGDSAVYLCATPGPGPQETQYFGPGTRLLVL.

This CDR3 reads CASRRPPWGNEQFF. The J gene is TRBJ2-1, the V gene TRBV5-1; TCRdb lists TRBD1, though no DNA is available to test this call. The V gene's germline CDR1 is SGHRS and CDR2 YFSETQ. CDR3 length: 14 residues.

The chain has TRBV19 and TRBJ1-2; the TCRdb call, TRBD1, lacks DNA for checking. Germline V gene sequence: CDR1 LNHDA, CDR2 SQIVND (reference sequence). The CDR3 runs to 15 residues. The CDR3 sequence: CASSPDRSISYGYTF.

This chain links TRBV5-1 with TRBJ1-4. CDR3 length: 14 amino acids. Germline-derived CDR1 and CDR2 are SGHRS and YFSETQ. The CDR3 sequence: CASSFATKNEKLFF. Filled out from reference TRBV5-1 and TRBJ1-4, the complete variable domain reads KAGVTQTPRYLIKTRGQQVTLSCSPISGHRSVSWYQQTPGQGLQFLFEYFSETQRNKGNFPGRFSGRQFSNSRSEMNVSTLELGDSALYLCASSFATKNEKLFFGSGTQLSVL.

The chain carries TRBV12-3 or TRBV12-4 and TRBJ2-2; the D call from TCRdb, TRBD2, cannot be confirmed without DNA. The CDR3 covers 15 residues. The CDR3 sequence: CASSFSSGSSGELFF.

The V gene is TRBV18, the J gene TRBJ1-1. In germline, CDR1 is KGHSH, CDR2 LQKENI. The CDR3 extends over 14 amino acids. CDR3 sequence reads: CASSPRVENTEAFF.

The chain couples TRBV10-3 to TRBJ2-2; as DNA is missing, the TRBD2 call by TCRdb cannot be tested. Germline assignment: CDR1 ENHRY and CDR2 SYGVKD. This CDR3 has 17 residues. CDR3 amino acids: CAISESKDSANTGELFF.

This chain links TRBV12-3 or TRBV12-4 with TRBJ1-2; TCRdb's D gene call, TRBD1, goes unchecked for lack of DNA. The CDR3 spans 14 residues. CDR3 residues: CASSLSQGWDGYTF.

The CDR3 sequence is CASSFSMTKETQYF. The rearrangement joins TRBV5-5 to TRBJ2-5. Germline V CDR1 and CDR2: SGHKS, YYEKEE (reference sequence). The CDR3 is 14 amino acids.

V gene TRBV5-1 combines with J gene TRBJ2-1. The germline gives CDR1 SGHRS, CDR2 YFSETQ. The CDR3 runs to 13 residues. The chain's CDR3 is CASSLVGDSEQFF.

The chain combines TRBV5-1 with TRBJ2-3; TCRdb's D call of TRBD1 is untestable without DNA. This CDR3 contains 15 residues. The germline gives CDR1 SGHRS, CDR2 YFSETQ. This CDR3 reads CASRAGSLDTDTQYF.

CDR3 residues: CASSLRFAYNEQFF. The chain uses TRBV7-7 and TRBJ2-1. The CDR3 totals 14 residues. Germline V gene data show CDR1 as SSHAT and CDR2 as FNYEAQ (reference sequence).

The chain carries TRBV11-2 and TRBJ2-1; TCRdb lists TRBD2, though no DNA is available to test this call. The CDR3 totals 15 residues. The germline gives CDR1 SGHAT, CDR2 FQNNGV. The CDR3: CASSSLLADYNEQFF.

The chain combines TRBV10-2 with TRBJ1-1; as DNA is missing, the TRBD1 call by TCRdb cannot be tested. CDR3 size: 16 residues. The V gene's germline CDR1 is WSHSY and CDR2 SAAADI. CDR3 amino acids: CARTKGQGAKATEAFF.

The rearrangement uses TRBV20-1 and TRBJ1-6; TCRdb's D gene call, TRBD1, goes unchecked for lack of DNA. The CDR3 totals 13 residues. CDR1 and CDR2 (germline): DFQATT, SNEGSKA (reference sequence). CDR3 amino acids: CSARGRENSPLHF.

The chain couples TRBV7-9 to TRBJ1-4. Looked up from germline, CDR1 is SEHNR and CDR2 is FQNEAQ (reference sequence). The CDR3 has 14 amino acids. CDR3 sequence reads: CASSMREGNEKLFF.

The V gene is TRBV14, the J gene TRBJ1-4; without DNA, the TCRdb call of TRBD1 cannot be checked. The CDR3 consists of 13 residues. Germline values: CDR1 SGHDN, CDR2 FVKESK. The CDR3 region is CASNGHPEEKLFF. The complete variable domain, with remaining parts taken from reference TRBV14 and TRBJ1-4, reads EAGVTQFPSHSVIEKGQTVTLRCDPISGHDNLYWYRRVMGKEIKFLLHFVKESKQDESGMPNNRFLAERTGGTYSTLKVQPAELEDSGVYFCASNGHPEEKLFFGSGTQLSVL.

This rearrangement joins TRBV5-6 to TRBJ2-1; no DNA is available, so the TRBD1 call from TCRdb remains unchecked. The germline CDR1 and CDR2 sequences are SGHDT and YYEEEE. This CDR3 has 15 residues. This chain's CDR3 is CASSSWLVQGAEQFF.